This TCR beta chain was observed in a study of STAT5B mutations in CD4+ large granular lymphocyte leukemia. The study's findings and limits: No patients shared main leukemic clonotypes, though around 27% appeared at low frequency elsewhere. TRBV06-family usage was enriched in top patient clones (8/27) versus controls (2/35). Data were not HLA-matched across samples.

Sequenced by immunoSEQ multiplex PCR; TCRdb stores in-frame clones only, minus some. The table shows fewer than 35,000 clones, with 70% to 85% occurring only once. CDR3 length: 14 residues. Germline-derived CDR1 and CDR2 are GTSNPN and SVGIG (reference sequence). V lost 2 bases and J lost 4, with 15 bases in between. Comment on this clone: Antigen: not known.

The chain carries TRBV30 and TRBJ2-7, with D tentatively TRBD1 (5 bases). This clonotype originated in a human donor in good health. Sequencing was done on a sample of CD4+ T cells from blood buffy coats. CDR3 in DNA: TGTGCCTGGAGTTCAAGCAGGGCTGAGTACGAGCAGTACTTC. It codes for CAWSSSRAEYEQYF.